The clone carrying this T cell receptor beta chain was observed at least ten times. Its antigen is still unknown. These data belong to a study of cytomegalovirus exposure and HLA in healthy donors. Study-wide findings and caveats: According to a later analysis, TCR clusters from the first cohort tended to co-occur in the 90 to 150 validation repertoires.

The repertoire was sequenced with immunoSEQ multiplex PCR; TCRdb's copy has only in-frame clones and lacks some. The repertoire consists of about 98,000 clones, with roughly nine tenths occurring once and the leading ten covering 5.5% to 7%. The donors were in the approximately 120-subject validation cohort, distinct from the roughly 600-subject first cohort. CDR1 and CDR2 from the germline V gene are SNHLY and FYNNEI. This CDR3 spans 14 amino acids. V gave up 6 bases and J gave up 2 bases; unmatched junction bases: 3. This sequence was found in a young man in good health and CMV-seropositive. The chain carries TRBV2 and TRBJ2-5, with 10 nucleotides matching TRBD1. The sequencing input was PBMCs. The DNA for the CDR3 is TGTGCCAGCAGCAAGGGACAGGGGCAAGAGACCCAGTACTTC. This sequence encodes CASSKGQGQETQYF.